This T cell receptor beta chain was recorded in a study of long-term antiretroviral therapy in people with HIV. General study points: In samples taken after ART, diversity increased but remained below transplant donor control levels.

Of note for this clone: The antigen remains unidentified.

Survey-level resolution applied to immunoSEQ assay v3.0. The table came from immunoSEQ multiplex PCR; TCRdb's copy has only in-frame clones and leaves some out. The table lists 20,000 or so clones, roughly 79% of them singletons, with approximately 6.9% in the top ten. There was at least one pre-ART PBMC sample for each donor, plus at least two post-ART PBMC samples. All participants with HIV were treated in the United States. The trim removed 6 bases at V and 7 bases at J, leaving 2 bases unmatched. The length of the CDR3 is 13 residues. From germline, CDR1 is SGHNT and CDR2 YENEEA. This chain joins TRBV11-3 and TRBJ2-2; 10 nucleotides agree with TRBD1. The sequencing here drew on unsorted PBMCs, taken 2.2 years after starting antiretroviral therapy. This receptor was identified in a man between 45 and 60 years old with HIV. The CDR3 reads CASRGQGNGELFF. In DNA, the CDR3 is TGTGCCAGCAGGGGACAGGGGAACGGGGAGCTGTTTTTT.